This TCR beta chain is from a study of T cell repertoires in cytomegalovirus infection. Study at large: From public TCR beta signatures came an indication of both CMV infection and matching HLA type.

A word on this clonotype: Its matching antigen is unknown.

General observations from the study: CMV-specific HLA-C-restricted TCR beta clonotypes dominated the ex vivo response.

MiXCR, applied by TCRdb to the reads, yields one record per CDR3 protein. The sample lists roughly 230,000 distinct CDR3 sequences, around an eighth occurring once. V was shortened by 7 bases and J by 2 bases, with 11 bases between the two germline ends. The CDR3 length is 14 residues. The germline V gene has CDR1 MNHEY and CDR2 SMNVEV (reference sequence). The TCR comes from a human donor in good health (CMV status not recorded). Some clones in this sample may be carry-over from other donors' samples. The chain uses TRBV27 and TRBJ2-2; D unresolved. The source material was PBMCs. The CDR3 DNA is TGTGCCAGCATCCGCCCAGGAAACACCGGGGAGCTGTTTTTT. Amino acids: CASIRPGNTGELFF.